This TCR beta chain was sequenced for a study of shared clonotypes between healthy human individuals. Turning to the study itself: The donors, two women and a few men, were aged 18 to 49. Whole-study results and caveats: Only blood samples were collected, and tissue repertoires likely differ.

Each subset's genomic DNA was shared equally among a number of immunoSEQ plates. Only in-frame clones appear in the TCRdb table, and some are missing; sequencing was by immunoSEQ multiplex PCR. The profile shows 2,100,000 or so clones, almost 96% of them singletons. V lost 1 base and J lost 3, with 18 bases in between. Germline V gene data show CDR1 as SEHNR and CDR2 as FQNEAQ (reference sequence). The CDR3 length is 17 residues. About this clone itself: As yet, its antigen is unknown.

This sequence was found in a man aged 18 to 29 in good health. This chain connects TRBV7-9 to TRBJ1-2; D perhaps matches TRBD1 (5 bases). The sequenced sample was naive CD4+ T cells sorted from blood. Described subset: CD45RA+ positively selected. CDR3 in DNA: TGTGCCAGCAGCTTAGTCCCCTACTCCCCCAGGGACTATGGCTACACCTTC. Translated: CASSLVPYSPRDYGYTF.